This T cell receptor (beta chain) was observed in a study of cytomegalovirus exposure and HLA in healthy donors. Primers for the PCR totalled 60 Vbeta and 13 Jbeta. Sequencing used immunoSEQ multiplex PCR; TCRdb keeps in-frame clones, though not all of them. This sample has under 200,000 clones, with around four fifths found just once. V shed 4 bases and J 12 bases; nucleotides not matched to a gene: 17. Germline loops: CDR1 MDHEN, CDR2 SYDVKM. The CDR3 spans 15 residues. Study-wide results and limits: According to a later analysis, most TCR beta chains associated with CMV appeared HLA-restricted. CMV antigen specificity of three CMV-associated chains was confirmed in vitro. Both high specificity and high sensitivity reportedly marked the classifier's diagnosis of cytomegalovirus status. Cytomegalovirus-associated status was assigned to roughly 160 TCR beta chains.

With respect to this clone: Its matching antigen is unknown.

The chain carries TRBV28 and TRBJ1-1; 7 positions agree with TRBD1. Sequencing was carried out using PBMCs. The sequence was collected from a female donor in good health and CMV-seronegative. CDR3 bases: TGTGCCAGCAGTTCCCATACAGGGACAGCACCCGGGACTTTCTTT. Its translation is CASSSHTGTAPGTFF.